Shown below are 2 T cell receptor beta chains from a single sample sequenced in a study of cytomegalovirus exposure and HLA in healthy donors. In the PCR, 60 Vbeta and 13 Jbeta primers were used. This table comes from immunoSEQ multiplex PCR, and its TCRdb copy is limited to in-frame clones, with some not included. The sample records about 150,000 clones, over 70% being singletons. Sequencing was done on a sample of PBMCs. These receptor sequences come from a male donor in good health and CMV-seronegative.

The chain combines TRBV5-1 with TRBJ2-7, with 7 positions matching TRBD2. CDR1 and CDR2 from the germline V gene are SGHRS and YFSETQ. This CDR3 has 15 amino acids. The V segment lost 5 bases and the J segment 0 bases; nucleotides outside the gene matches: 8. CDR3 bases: TGCGCCAGCAGTCGGGCGGGGGACCTCTCCTACGAGCAGTACTTC. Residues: CASSRAGDLSYEQYF.

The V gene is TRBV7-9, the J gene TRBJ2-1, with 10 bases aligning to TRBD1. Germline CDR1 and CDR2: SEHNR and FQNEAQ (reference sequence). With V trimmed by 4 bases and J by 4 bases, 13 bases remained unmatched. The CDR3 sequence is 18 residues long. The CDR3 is CASSSGQGDTGAYNEQFF. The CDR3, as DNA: TGTGCCAGCAGCTCCGGACAGGGGGACACTGGGGCATACAATGAGCAGTTCTTC.